This T cell receptor (beta chain) was recovered during a study of regulatory T cells in long-lasting Graves disease (dated by TCRdb to the early 2020s). Study-level background: Antithyroid drugs had been taken for less than 3 months by newly diagnosed Graves' disease patients. This study used TCR sequencing and RNA sequencing of peripheral blood to compare persistent Graves' disease patients against newly diagnosed Graves' disease patients. The study took place in China and was registered as a clinical trial. A total of some 35 samples underwent TCR sequencing, from around 13 patients with persistent Graves' disease and 20 patients with newly diagnosed Graves' disease.

According to the study, the label for this sample's time point signals: newly diagnosed GD, antithyroid drugs for less than 3 months. For both TCR sequencing and RNA sequencing, RNA was extracted from PBMCs using TRIzol. The diagnosis of Graves' disease followed American Thyroid Association guidelines. Patients for the study were recruited at an endocrinology department in Xi'an, China. Each patient gave approximately 9 milliliters of peripheral blood, collected in an EDTA anticoagulant tube. Ficoll Paque Plus density gradient separation was used to isolate PBMCs, and no further T cell sorting was done. An Agilent 2100 Bioanalyzer and agarose gel were used to check RNA quality, while a NanoDrop 2000 measured RNA concentration. This clonotype was counted many times. Its antigen has not been determined. Base qualities are not recorded, but no much larger clone differs from it by a single base. The library relied on multiplex PCR. The listed sequencing device is Illumina HiSeq 4000. TCR beta libraries were built with iRepertoire HTBI primers and Arm-PCR amplification of CDR3 regions. Before sequencing, the PCR products went through gel purification. The paper's data handling went like this. Gene usage analysis of CDR3 amino acid clonotypes relied on the approximately 60 TRBV and 12 to 15 TRBJ segments identified across samples. COPE and FqMerger were used to merge filtered high-quality paired reads into contigs. BLAST was used to align contigs to IMGT TRBV, TRBD and TRBJ reference genes, and CDR3 was defined according to IMGT. Any clonotype with a frequency above 0.1% was counted as a highly expanded clone. Repertoire diversity was measured by Shannon entropy, and V-J evenness by the Gini coefficient. A clonotype was considered public if more than one individual shared it. Using fastp trimming at Q25 and MiXCR clonotype assembly, TCRdb reanalyzed the public sequencing data and kept in-frame beta chains. Each CDR3 protein appears once, grouped with its most common genes and DNA. The V and J calls, along with clone size, are taken from TCRdb and not from the paper's own processing. The sample data list over 500,000 distinct CDR3 sequences, and about 16% of these were observed just once. Clones ranked in the top ten supply 12% of the sample.

V loses 4 bases at its end and J loses 4 bases; junction bases beyond the gene matches: 7. From cysteine to phenylalanine, the CDR3 is 14 amino acids long. Kept here is only the CDR3 DNA, which spans 42 bases and is read in frame from base 1. CDR1 and CDR2 (SGHRS, YFSETQ) derive from the germline V gene. What the authors observed across the whole study: Only the TCR beta chain was sequenced and analyzed. The authors noted that the small sample size was a limitation that may lower accuracy. The study examined only peripheral blood because the primary lesion, thyroid tissue, could not be accessed. Lower TCR Shannon entropy and fewer highly expanded clones were observed in persistent Graves' disease patients than in newly diagnosed patients, which suggested clonal expansion. Patients with persistent disease shared more public clonotypes (about 2,500) than newly diagnosed patients did (966). TRBV28, TRBJ1-2 and TRBJ2-5 were preferentially used in persistent disease, while TRBV20-1 and TRBJ2-1 were favored in newly diagnosed disease.

The sample was also linked to a second study, of T cells in Graves' hyperthyroidism and ophthalmopathy. Reported in the second study: Stable Graves' hyperthyroidism was defined as no progression to ophthalmopathy during 18 months of follow-up. Hyperthyroidism patients were newly diagnosed, had a disease duration of under 2 months, and were aged 18 to 65 years. The study excluded patients with uncontrolled infections, other autoimmune diseases, pregnancy or lactation. Diagnoses were established on the basis of clinical symptoms, serum thyroxine and TRAb, thyroid ultrasound, and orbital computed tomography. The TCR CDR3 was subjected to a first round of RT-PCR using the HTBI primer set and the Qiagen OneStep RT-PCR kit. Most expanded thyroid clonotypes (frequency above 0.001) were also detected in blood, suggesting blood repertoires may reflect thyroid immune responses. In cross-validation, a model built on a 13 V-J signature told ophthalmopathy apart from stable hyperthyroidism with less than 90% sensitivity and approximately 81% specificity, and in testing the same model reached 80%/75%. During validation, the model predicted progression to ophthalmopathy a median of approximately 6 months ahead of onset, with around 71% sensitivity and 72% to 85% specificity. A discovery cohort of approximately 97 patients, 43 with Graves' ophthalmopathy and about 60 with stable Graves' hyperthyroidism, was used to find distinguishing TCR V-J signatures. Whether ophthalmopathy could be predicted prospectively was tested in an independent validation cohort made up of fewer than 20 hyperthyroidism patients plus 17 patients who later progressed to ophthalmopathy. The roughly 94 discovery patients were randomly divided into training and test sets at a 7:3 ratio. In addition, the study compared T-cell repertoires in thyroid tissue and in blood from six Graves' hyperthyroidism patients. After blood sampling, hyperthyroidism patients were treated with methimazole at a starting dose of 30 mg daily, and ophthalmopathy patients were treated with high-dose intravenous methylprednisolone. The libraries were constructed in a second round of multiplex PCR and then size-selected and purified. The libraries were sequenced on an Illumina HiSeq2000 using paired-end 100 bp reads. SOAPnuke was used to process the raw data, removing reads that contained adapters or uncalled bases, had a mean Phred below 15, or lacked an exact match to the constant primer or identifier. High-quality paired reads were merged using COPE v1.2.5, and each unique nucleotide sequence was defined as a clonotype. MiTCR v1.1 was used to align clonotypes to the IMGT TRBV, TRBD and TRBJ reference segments. The analysis was restricted to V-J combinations with a frequency above 0.0001, which together covered 99.2% of the repertoires. A TCS score was defined as the ratio between F50 (clonal expansion) and ExV (chaos), using BLOSUM62-based TCRdist between CDR3 peptides within each V-J. Welch's t-statistics and random forest reduced around 520 V-J features to fewer than 15, which were used in a naive Bayes classifier (R e1071). No statistical method was used to fix the sample size in advance, and group allocation was not hidden from the investigators. The paper describes TCR Vbeta CDR3 sequencing of 120 to 150 peripheral blood samples, made up of 43 ophthalmopathy patients, more than 70 hyperthyroidism patients and 17 progressor patients.

The chain employs TRBV5-1 and TRBJ2-5, and 7 junctional nucleotides match TRBD1. The sample in question was peripheral blood mononuclear cells (PBMCs), obtained at new diagnosis, from a patient treated with antithyroid drugs. The source of this sequence is a man between 18 and 35 years old with Graves disease. Donor details come from another sample of the same person, matched by shared clones. The DNA sequence reads TGCGCCAGCAGCCCCGGGACAGAAGGAGAGACCCAGTACTTC. The encoded protein is CASSPGTEGETQYF.